The 7 T cell receptor beta chains presented below share a single source sample, sequenced in a study of blood T cell repertoires in COVID-19. TCRdb's table, derived via immunoSEQ multiplex PCR, lists solely in-frame clones and lacks some. The sample lists roughly 150,000 clones, around 89% occurring once. Specimen: peripheral blood. Receptors originate from a woman aged 80 or older with acute or convalescent COVID-19.

The V call is TRBV3-1 (or the pseudogene TRBV3-2), the J call TRBJ2-7; D perhaps matches TRBD1 (7 bases). This CDR3 spans 15 amino acids. CDR1 is LGHDT, CDR2 YNNKEL, per germline (reference sequence). V was cut by 0 bases and J by 6 bases, with 15 bases left in between. The CDR3: CASSQDRGAGGEQYF. As DNA, the CDR3 is TGTGCCAGCAGCCAAGACAGGGGGGCAGGGGGCGAGCAGTACTTC.

The V call is TRBV2, the J call TRBJ1-2, with 7 bases fitting TRBD1. Germline values: CDR1 SNHLY, CDR2 FYNNEI. The CDR3 sequence is 15 residues long. V dropped 5 bases and J dropped 1; count of bases not matched to a gene: 7. In DNA, the CDR3 is TGTGCCAGCAGTCTCCAGGGGGATAATAACTATGGCTACACCTTC. Translation: CASSLQGDNNYGYTF.

This chain connects TRBV3-1 (or the pseudogene TRBV3-2) to TRBJ2-2; 14 bases align to TRBD2. V lost 10 bases to trimming and J lost 8 bases; unmatched junction nucleotides: 9. The CDR3 runs to 15 residues. CDR1 LGHDT and CDR2 YNNKEL come from the germline V gene (reference sequence). CDR3 sequence: CATRGTSGGVGELFF. The DNA of the CDR3 is TGTGCCACCCGCGGGACTAGCGGGGGTGTGGGGGAGCTGTTTTTT.

The V and J genes are TRBV7-2 and TRBJ2-6, with TRBD1 matching over 7 bases. The CDR3 totals 15 residues. The V segment lost 5 bases and the J segment 2 bases; nucleotides outside the gene matches: 3. Germline V gene sequence: CDR1 SGHTA, CDR2 FQGNSA. CDR3 bases: TGTGCCAGCAGCCTTGACAGGGCTGGGGCCAACGTCCTGACTTTC. It encodes CASSLDRAGANVLTF. The full variable domain, completed using reference TRBV7-2 and TRBJ2-6, is GAGVSQSPSNKVTEKGKDVELRCDPISGHTALYWYRQSLGQGLEFLIYFQGNSAPDKSGLPSDRFSAERTGGSVSTLTIQRTQQEDSAVYLCASSLDRAGANVLTFGAGSRLTVL.

Regarding this clone: One junction end does not reproduce the germline sequence, and a read error may be involved. The chain recombines TRBV7-7 with TRBJ2-1, with 10 bases fitting TRBD2. Looked up from germline, CDR1 is SSHAT and CDR2 is FNYEAQ (reference sequence). CDR3 length: 16 residues. In nucleotides, the CDR3 is TGTGCTAGCAGCTTGTCAGGGACTAGCGTCCTACAGGAGCAGTTCTTC. Its protein product is CASSLSGTSVLQEQFF.

The V call is TRBV6-1, the J call TRBJ2-7, with TRBD1 matching 8 bases. Germline trimming cut 2 bases from V and 4 bases from J; bases unmatched to any gene: 7. Germline V gives CDR1 MNHNS, CDR2 SASEGT. This CDR3 region has 15 residues. Here the CDR3 DNA reads TGTGCCAGCAGTGAACTAGGACAGGGACGGTACGAGCAGTACTTC. Translating it yields CASSELGQGRYEQYF.

The V call is TRBV6-1, the J call TRBJ2-3; 10 bases line up with TRBD1. V shed 3 bases and J 3 bases; nucleotides not matched to a gene: 3. The CDR3 spans 15 residues. Germline V CDR1 and CDR2: MNHNS, SASEGT. The CDR3 spells CASSEPGQGTDTQYF. CDR3 in DNA: TGTGCCAGCAGTGAGCCGGGACAGGGGACAGATACGCAGTATTTT.